The clone carrying this T cell receptor (beta chain) has more than one count but fewer than ten. The CDR3 is 12 residues long. Germline V CDR1 and CDR2: MNHEY, SVGEGT. V lost 10 bases to trimming and J lost 4 bases; unmatched junction nucleotides: 4. The lymph nodes were axillary draining lymph nodes from breast cancer patients. MiXCR, run by TCRdb on the multiplex PCR reads, gives a single entry per CDR3 protein. In the table there are approximately 250,000 distinct CDR3 sequences, less than 45% of which are singletons. The sample is drawn from a study of breast tumors, draining lymph nodes, adjacent tissues.

V usage is TRBV6-2 or TRBV6-3 and J usage is TRBJ2-5, with 9 nucleotides matching TRBD1. The sample consisted of axillary lymph node tissue. The sequence was collected from a female donor with breast cancer. Some clones in this sample may be carry-over from other donors' samples. The CDR3 DNA reads TGTGCCACTTCGGACAGGGGAGAGACCCAGTACTTC. Translating gives CATSDRGETQYF.